These 28 T cell receptor beta chains share one sample of origin, sequenced in a study of OX40 agonist ivuxolimab in advanced cancers. The protocol was immunoSEQ multiplex PCR, while the TCRdb copy is restricted to in-frame clones and leaves out a portion. The sample includes 90,000 to 120,000 clones, approximately 90% of them seen just once. Sequenced here: CD4+ or CD8+ T cells sorted from blood, sampled in a trial of the OX40 agonist ivuxolimab. The receptors shown here come from an adult with an advanced solid tumor such as melanoma, head and neck, liver or kidney cancer.

Of note for this clone: Other DNA sequences in the same sample also yield this CDR3. CDR3 nucleotide sequence: TGTGCCAGCAGCTCACAAGGGGACACTGAAGCTTTCTTT. Residues: CASSSQGDTEAFF. This sequence joins TRBV7-3 and TRBJ1-1; weak D call: TRBD1 (5 bases). The CDR3 runs 13 residues. V was pared by 4 bases and J by 3 bases, with 9 bases between. Germline loops: CDR1 SGHTA, CDR2 FQGTGA.

V usage is TRBV7-2 and J usage is TRBJ2-5, with D perhaps TRBD1 (5 bases). Germline CDR1 and CDR2: SGHTA and FQGNSA. The germline V and J ends were trimmed by 4 bases and 2 bases, with 11 bases remaining between them. CDR3 length: 14 amino acids. The CDR3 protein is CASSSQQGQETQYF. The CDR3 nucleotides are TGTGCCAGCAGCTCACAGCAGGGTCAAGAGACCCAGTACTTC.

The sample holds a few counts of this clone. The same CDR3 is also encoded by other DNA sequences in this sample. The rearrangement links TRBV25-1 to TRBJ1-1, with a tentative D call TRBD1 (5 bases). There are 13 residues in the CDR3. Germline V gene lookup returns CDR1 MGHDK and CDR2 SYGVNS. The V end was cut by 6 bases, the J end by 5 bases, with 13 bases between. The CDR3, as DNA: TGTGCCAGCAGCCGGGGGGGAGGAACTGAAGCTTTCTTT. Protein product: CASSRGGGTEAFF.

The chain uses TRBV28 and TRBJ1-5; the D is unclear. Germline CDR1 reads MDHEN; CDR2 reads SYDVKM. The CDR3 spans 17 residues. Trimming cost V 2 bases and J 4 bases, with 18 bases left between them. The CDR3 region is CASSLEGSFLWNQPQHF. The DNA for the CDR3 is TGTGCCAGCAGTTTAGAAGGCAGCTTCCTTTGGAATCAGCCCCAGCATTTT.

The V and J genes are TRBV6-5 and TRBJ2-7, with 12 nucleotides matching TRBD1. In germline, CDR1 is MNHEY, CDR2 SVGAGI. The V and J ends lost 6 bases and 6 bases, in that order; junction bases with no gene match: 3. There are 13 residues in the CDR3. The CDR3 protein is CASRGTGGGEQYF. CDR3 in DNA: TGTGCCAGCAGAGGGACAGGGGGCGGCGAGCAGTACTTC.

The V gene is TRBV5-1, the J gene TRBJ1-2, with TRBD1 matching over 7 bases. Unmatched junction bases numbered 17, after V lost 4 bases and J lost 14 bases. Germline V lookup: CDR1 SGHRS, CDR2 YFSETQ. The CDR3 is 14 amino acids. CDR3: CASSPGQEAHGKTF. The DNA for the CDR3 is TGCGCCAGCAGCCCTGGACAGGAGGCACACGGGAAGACCTTC.

CDR3 in DNA: TGTGCTAGTGCCCGAGGGACTTTGAACACTGAAGCTTTCTTT. It specifies CASARGTLNTEAFF. The chain couples TRBV12-5 to TRBJ1-1; D is perhaps TRBD1 (5 bases). Trimming took off 7 bases at V and 0 bases at J, with 12 bases between the two ends. The germline V gene encodes CDR1 LGHNT and CDR2 FRNRAP. The CDR3 runs 14 residues.

The chain links TRBV7-9 to TRBJ2-5; D not certain. The CDR3 length is 15 residues. Germline V gene lookup returns CDR1 SEHNR and CDR2 FQNEAQ (reference sequence). V was trimmed by 0 bases and J by 11 bases, leaving 19 bases between them. DNA for the CDR3: TGTGCCAGCAGCTTAGCGTTGCAGCGAGAAGAATGGCAGTACTTC. It translates to CASSLALQREEWQYF.

This chain joins TRBV19 and TRBJ2-5, with D possibly TRBD2 on 5 matching bases. Between the trimmed V and J ends, which lost 5 bases and 3 bases, there was a span of 13 bases. Germline CDR1 LNHDA, CDR2 SQIVND (reference sequence). The CDR3 length is 14 residues. DNA of the CDR3: TGTGCCAGTAGTTCGACTACCACCAAAGAGACCCAGTACTTC. It specifies CASSSTTTKETQYF.

V gene TRBV29-1 combines with J gene TRBJ2-1; 14 bases line up with TRBD2. The CDR3 sequence is 15 residues long. With 7 bases clipped from V and 9 bases from J, the junction kept 11 bases outside the gene matches. Per germline, CDR1 SQVTM and CDR2 ANQGSEA. CDR3 in amino acids: CSASRGTSGSREQFF. The CDR3 region has the DNA TGCAGCGCCTCCCGGGGGACTAGCGGGAGTCGTGAGCAGTTCTTC.

The chain combines TRBV5-6 with TRBJ1-3; no clear D gene. The V and J ends lost 0 bases and 0 bases respectively, with 4 bases between them. CDR1 and CDR2 (germline): SGHDT, YYEEEE. This CDR3 has 14 amino acids. CDR3 DNA: TGTGCCAGCAGCTTGGAGCACTCTGGAAACACCATATATTTT. It yields the protein CASSLEHSGNTIYF.

The CDR3 DNA follows: TGTGCCAGCTCACCACCGGCAGGGGCAGCCTACGAGCAGTACTTC. It encodes CASSPPAGAAYEQYF. V and J are TRBV18 and TRBJ2-5; D perhaps matches TRBD1 (6 bases). Matching the DNA end better, TRBJ2-7 makes the J call doubtful. The V gene's germline CDR1 is KGHSH and CDR2 LQKENI. The CDR3 is 15 residues long.

The chain uses TRBV7-3 and TRBJ2-3; possibly TRBD2 for D (5 bases). The CDR3 totals 15 residues. Germline CDR1 reads SGHTA; CDR2 reads FQGTGA. V was trimmed by 5 bases and J by 4 bases, leaving 16 bases between them. CDR3: CASSVLDSPPDTQYF. The CDR3 bases are TGTGCCAGCAGCGTACTAGATTCCCCCCCAGATACGCAGTATTTT.

The chain uses TRBV5-1 and TRBJ2-7; 7 positions agree with TRBD1. J was trimmed by 3 bases and V by 1 base; bases with no gene match: 4. Per the germline V gene, CDR1 is SGHRS and CDR2 is YFSETQ. The CDR3 runs 14 residues. The CDR3 sequence is CASSLYWDSYEQYF. The CDR3 DNA reads as TGCGCCAGCAGCTTGTATTGGGACAGCTACGAGCAGTACTTC.

CDR3 residues: CSARVRQGYTF. DNA for the CDR3: TGCAGTGCTAGAGTCCGACAGGGCTACACCTTC. The chain employs TRBV20-1 and TRBJ1-2; D might be TRBD1 (5 bases). Germline lookup yields CDR1 DFQATT and CDR2 SNEGSKA (reference sequence). This CDR3 contains 11 residues. The ends were cut back, 1 base at V and 8 bases at J, with 8 bases in the middle.

The chain recombines TRBV5-1 with TRBJ1-1; D is unresolved. The CDR3 extends over 14 amino acids. Germline-derived CDR1 and CDR2 are SGHRS and YFSETQ. V was shortened by 3 bases and J by 0 bases, with 9 bases between the two germline ends. The CDR3 is CASSSTPLNTEAFF. DNA for the CDR3: TGCGCCAGCAGCTCGACACCTCTGAACACTGAAGCTTTCTTT. The variable domain in full, completed from reference TRBV5-1 and TRBJ1-1, reads KAGVTQTPRYLIKTRGQQVTLSCSPISGHRSVSWYQQTPGQGLQFLFEYFSETQRNKGNFPGRFSGRQFSNSRSEMNVSTLELGDSALYLCASSSTPLNTEAFFGQGTRLTVV.

This clone came up once. The V call is TRBV5-6, the J call TRBJ2-5; no firm D call. The germline CDR1 and CDR2 sequences are SGHDT and YYEEEE. This CDR3 is built from 17 residues. Trimming removed 0 bases from V and 2 bases from J, with 17 bases in between. DNA of the CDR3: TGTGCCAGCAGCTTGGTTGGGCGGTGGGCCCAACAAGAGACCCAGTACTTC. Residues: CASSLVGRWAQQETQYF. The variable domain in full, completed from reference TRBV5-6 and TRBJ2-5, reads DAGVTQSPTHLIKTRGQQVTLRCSPKSGHDTVSWYQQALGQGPQFIFQYYEEEERQRGNFPDRFSGHQFPNYSSELNVNALLLGDSALYLCASSLVGRWAQQETQYFGPGTRLLVL.

This clone was counted a few times. The chain joins TRBV29-1 to TRBJ2-1, with TRBD1 matching over 9 bases. The CDR3 loop spans 14 amino acids. Germline V gene sequence: CDR1 SQVTM, CDR2 ANQGSEA. The V gene end was trimmed by 7 bases and the J gene end by 3 bases; junction bases not matched to a gene: 7. The CDR3 protein is CSATGTGFYNEQFF. The CDR3 DNA sequence: TGCAGCGCCACGGGGACAGGGTTCTACAATGAGCAGTTCTTC.

This clone was recorded only once. J is TRBJ2-1 and V is TRBV28, with 10 bases identical to TRBD1. The germline gives CDR1 MDHEN, CDR2 SYDVKM. The junction had 11 bases not matched to a gene; V was cut back by 6 bases and J by 6 bases. CDR3 length: 16 amino acids. The CDR3 here is CASSTGGTGESNEQFF. The CDR3 DNA reads TGTGCCAGCAGCACGGGGGGGACAGGGGAAAGCAATGAGCAGTTCTTC.

The chain has TRBV27 and TRBJ1-3; the D gene is possibly TRBD1 (5 bases). CDR1 and CDR2 from the germline V gene are MNHEY and SMNVEV (reference sequence). V was pared by 6 bases and J by 0 bases, with 12 bases between. The CDR3 is 15 residues long. The CDR3 nucleotides read TGTGCCAGCAGCCGCGGGGGAAGCTCTGGAAACACCATATATTTT. Translated: CASSRGGSSGNTIYF.

This chain uses TRBV5-8 with TRBJ2-7, with 7 nucleotides matching TRBD2. Germline trimming cut 0 bases from V and 2 bases from J; bases unmatched to any gene: 8. The CDR3 loop spans 16 amino acids. CDR1 is SGHTS and CDR2 is YDEGEE in the germline V gene. CDR3 bases: TGTGCCAGCAGCTTGGGGCCTCGGCGGGGGACCTACGAGCAGTACTTC. Its translation: CASSLGPRRGTYEQYF.

This chain links TRBV7-2 with TRBJ2-1; D ambiguous. The V and J ends lost 5 bases and 9 bases respectively, with 23 bases between them. The CDR3 consists of 16 residues. The V gene's germline CDR1 is SGHTA and CDR2 FQGNSA. CDR3 sequence (DNA): TGTGCCAGCAGCCCCGAGACGCAACTGGATGGAAGTGAGCAGTTCTTC. It encodes CASSPETQLDGSEQFF.

The V gene is TRBV28, the J gene TRBJ2-2; the D gene could be TRBD1 or TRBD2 (5 bases each). The CDR3 sequence is 14 residues long. V lost 0 bases and J 3 bases, leaving 5 bases between the germline ends. The germline CDR1 and CDR2 sequences are MDHEN and SYDVKM. The CDR3 DNA reads as TGTGCCAGCAGTTTATGGGGGGACACCGGGGAGCTGTTTTTT. Its translation: CASSLWGDTGELFF.

The V call is TRBV5-4, the J call TRBJ2-3; 12 bases match TRBD2. The ends lost 3 bases at V and 0 bases at J; junction bases unmatched: 5. Germline V gives CDR1 SGHNT, CDR2 YYREEE (reference sequence). CDR3 size: 17 residues. In DNA, the CDR3 is TGTGCCAGCAGCTCCGGGACTAGCGGGTTTAGCACAGATACGCAGTATTTT. Translating gives CASSSGTSGFSTDTQYF.

This clone was counted a single time. The V call is TRBV5-1, the J call TRBJ1-1; TRBD1 might be the D (6 bases). Germline lookup yields CDR1 SGHRS and CDR2 YFSETQ. The CDR3 is 14 residues long. The V gene lost 5 bases and the J gene lost 5 bases, with 16 bases spanning the gap. The DNA of the CDR3 is TGCGCCAGCAGTTCCAGGGGTCAGGGAACTGAAGCTTTCTTT. Translation: CASSSRGQGTEAFF.

The chain employs TRBV5-1 and TRBJ1-3; 9 bases match TRBD1. CDR3 length: 17 amino acids. The germline gives CDR1 SGHRS, CDR2 YFSETQ. The V gene end was trimmed by 0 bases and the J gene end by 0 bases; junction bases not matched to a gene: 4. This CDR3 is CASSLAGTGSSGNTIYF. Written as DNA, the CDR3 is TGCGCCAGCAGCTTGGCCGGGACAGGGTCCTCTGGAAACACCATATATTTT.

CDR3 in DNA: TGTGCCATCAGTCCTAGCATTCACGAGCAGTACTTC. This gives the protein CAISPSIHEQYF. The gene calls are TRBV10-3 and TRBJ2-7, with D perhaps matching TRBD2 (5 bases). The germline V gene has CDR1 ENHRY and CDR2 SYGVKD. Trimming took off 5 bases at V and 5 bases at J, with 10 bases between the two ends. The CDR3 spans 12 residues.

V gene TRBV2 combines with J gene TRBJ2-7; D is possibly TRBD1 (6 bases). This CDR3 has 13 amino acids. Germline CDR1 is SNHLY and CDR2 is FYNNEI. Trimming took 6 bases from V and 6 from J, leaving 15 bases between them. The CDR3 bases are TGTGCCAGCAGAAGGCAGGGGCCCCTCGAGCAGTACTTC. It yields the protein CASRRQGPLEQYF.